Below, 27 T cell receptor beta chains from the same sample are listed, as sequenced in a study of CD8 T cells in ankylosing spondylitis. TCRdb reprocessed the 5' RACE reads via MiXCR and lists one record per CDR3 protein. The sample holds approximately 340,000 distinct CDR3 sequences; roughly 14% are singletons and the top ten take approximately 1%. The sample was blood, either unsorted or a sorted T cell fraction (not recorded which). Every receptor here comes from a male donor with ankylosing spondylitis or in good health (not recorded which).

V usage is TRBV29-1 and J usage is TRBJ2-2; 7 positions agree with TRBD2. Trimming took 6 bases from V and 4 from J; bases not matched to a gene: 14. The CDR3 totals 16 residues. Germline-derived CDR1 and CDR2 are SQVTM and ANQGSEA. CDR3 bases: TGCAGCGTCGGTTTGCGGGCGGGAGCGATCACCGGGGAGCTGTTTTTT. As protein: CSVGLRAGAITGELFF.

The chain employs TRBV10-3 and TRBJ2-3; D uncertain. Germline-derived CDR1 and CDR2 are ENHRY and SYGVKD. Trimming cost V 5 bases and J 4 bases, with 7 bases left between them. This CDR3 is 12 amino acids long. CDR3 DNA: TGTGCCATCAGTTCAGCCGCAGATACGCAGTATTTT. Protein sequence: CAISSAADTQYF.

The J gene is TRBJ1-4, the V gene TRBV2; TRBD1 is a possible D gene (5 bases). V was shortened by 8 bases and J by 1 base, with 8 bases between the two germline ends. The V gene's germline CDR1 is SNHLY and CDR2 FYNNEI. The CDR3 contains 13 residues. The CDR3 coding sequence is TGTGCCAGCGGAAGGGGAACTAATGAAAAACTGTTTTTT. Its translation: CASGRGTNEKLFF. Based on the CDR3 plus reference TRBV2 and TRBJ1-4, the full variable domain is EPEVTQTPSHQVTQMGQEVILRCVPISNHLYFYWYRQILGQKVEFLVSFYNNEISEKSEIFDDQFSVERPDGSNFTLKIRSTKLEDSAMYFCASGRGTNEKLFFGSGTQLSVL.

This clonotype appeared a few times. The chain combines TRBV7-9 with TRBJ1-1; tentatively, D is TRBD1 (5 bases). CDR3 size: 14 residues. The germline CDR1 and CDR2 sequences are SEHNR and FQNEAQ (reference sequence). V lost 1 base, J lost 0 bases, and 6 bases lay in between. CDR3 sequence (DNA): TGTGCCAGCAGCTTAGAGGACATGAACACTGAAGCTTTCTTT. Encoded protein: CASSLEDMNTEAFF.

Of note for this clonotype: A much larger clonotype is one base distant, so this may be a read error. The CDR3 bases are TGTGCCACCAGTACGGGACAGGGGAACACCGGGGAGCTGTTTTTT. It specifies CATSTGQGNTGELFF. The chain is built from TRBV24-1 and TRBJ2-2, with 9 bases that match TRBD1. CDR1 is KGHDR, CDR2 SFDVKD, per germline. This CDR3 has 15 amino acids. V shed 6 bases, J shed 1 base, and the junction held 2 bases outside the gene matches.

The genes are TRBV5-1 and TRBJ2-2, with TRBD1 identical over 7 bases. After removal of 4 bases from V and 4 bases from J, the junction contained 7 bases not matched to a gene. The CDR3 loop spans 15 amino acids. Germline CDR1 reads SGHRS; CDR2 reads YFSETQ. Written as DNA, the CDR3 is TGCGCCAGCAGCCCCCGACAGGGTGGCACCGGGGAGCTGTTTTTT. It is translated as CASSPRQGGTGELFF.

This clonotype was counted between two and nine times. CDR3 sequence: CASSLDGNEQFF. The DNA of the CDR3 is TGCGCCAGCAGCTTGGACGGGAATGAGCAGTTCTTC. V usage is TRBV5-1 and J usage is TRBJ2-1; D is uncertain. CDR3 length equals 12 residues. V was trimmed by 0 bases and J by 7 bases, leaving 5 bases between them. CDR1 and CDR2 from the germline V gene are SGHRS and YFSETQ.

This clonotype was counted a few times. This sequence joins TRBV5-1 and TRBJ2-5; 8 positions match TRBD2. Germline V lookup: CDR1 SGHRS, CDR2 YFSETQ. The CDR3 spans 17 residues. V lost 4 bases to trimming and J lost 5 bases; unmatched junction nucleotides: 16. CDR3 sequence reads: CASSHLEGGRRPETQYF. The DNA of the CDR3 is TGCGCCAGCAGCCACCTAGAAGGCGGGAGGAGGCCGGAGACCCAGTACTTC.

This clonotype appeared a few times. This chain links TRBV18 with TRBJ2-3; D not resolved. Trimming removed 4 bases at V and 1 base at J, with 15 bases between. CDR1 and CDR2 (germline): KGHSH, LQKENI. The CDR3 runs to 16 residues. Here the CDR3 reads CASSLPARLRTDTQYF. The DNA for the CDR3 is TGTGCCAGCTCACTTCCCGCCCGCCTCCGCACAGATACGCAGTATTTT.

The gene calls are TRBV24-1 and TRBJ2-2, with 7 bases aligning to TRBD1. Germline CDR1 KGHDR, CDR2 SFDVKD. The CDR3 totals 17 residues. The junction had 10 bases not matched to a gene; V was cut back by 3 bases and J by 4 bases. For the CDR3, the DNA is TGTGCCACCAGTGATCCTCGGACAGGAACTAGCACCGGGGAGCTGTTTTTT. Its protein product is CATSDPRTGTSTGELFF.

The chain carries TRBV12-3 or TRBV12-4 and TRBJ2-3, with TRBD2 matching 8 bases. This CDR3 contains 15 residues. The V gene end was trimmed by 1 base and the J gene end by 6 bases; junction bases not matched to a gene: 6. CDR3 loop: CASSLDGTRMDTQYF. The CDR3 nucleotides read TGTGCCAGCAGTTTAGATGGGACTAGGATGGATACGCAGTATTTT.

There are a few counts of this clonotype. The chain links TRBV4-1 to TRBJ1-1, with 7 nucleotides matching TRBD1. V was pared by 8 bases and J by 1 base, with 13 bases of the junction left unmatched. Per germline, CDR1 MGHRA and CDR2 YSYEKL. The CDR3 has 16 amino acids. This chain's CDR3 is CASHEQRGQTNTEAFF. CDR3 nucleotides: TGCGCCAGCCACGAACAAAGGGGACAGACGAACACTGAAGCTTTCTTT.

The V call is TRBV29-1, the J call TRBJ2-7; D remains unclear. Germline loops: CDR1 SQVTM, CDR2 ANQGSEA. The CDR3 sequence is 12 residues long. With 7 bases removed from V and 3 bases from J, the gap between germline ends came to 13 bases. CDR3 protein: CSAGAPNYEQYF. Written as DNA, the CDR3 is TGCAGCGCCGGCGCACCTAACTACGAGCAGTACTTC.

The sample holds a few counts of this clonotype. The rearrangement links TRBV6-1 to TRBJ2-5; TRBD2 aligns across 11 bases. J lost 4 bases, V lost 4 bases, and 2 bases had no gene match. Germline CDR1 and CDR2: MNHNS and SASEGT. The CDR3 loop spans 14 amino acids. CDR3: CASSAGLAGETQYF. The CDR3 DNA follows: TGTGCCAGCAGTGCCGGACTAGCGGGAGAGACCCAGTACTTC.

The chain has TRBV11-2 and TRBJ2-3; D remains unclear. CDR1 is SGHAT and CDR2 is FQNNGV in the germline V gene. Trimming removed 5 bases at V and 0 bases at J, with 9 bases between. The CDR3 contains 14 residues. CDR3 amino acids: CASSLLASTDTQYF. For the CDR3, the DNA is TGTGCCAGCAGCCTCCTCGCTAGCACAGATACGCAGTATTTT.

The table lists this clonotype with a few counts. This sequence joins TRBV12-3 or TRBV12-4 and TRBJ2-2; TRBD2 agrees at 7 bases. J was trimmed by 0 bases and V by 10 bases; bases with no gene match: 8. The CDR3 loop spans 15 amino acids. CDR3 nucleotide sequence: TGTGCCACCCCGGAAGGGACTACGAACACCGGGGAGCTGTTTTTT. It is translated as CATPEGTTNTGELFF.

This clonotype was recorded at least ten times. The chain uses TRBV25-1 and TRBJ2-3; TRBD1 aligns across 12 bases. Trimming at V came to 5 bases and at J to 5 bases, leaving 8 bases not matched to a gene. This CDR3 region has 16 residues. Germline values: CDR1 MGHDK, CDR2 SYGVNS. The CDR3 region is CASSPGQGAYGDTQYF. As DNA, the CDR3 is TGTGCCAGCAGTCCGGGACAGGGGGCATATGGAGATACGCAGTATTTT.

This clonotype was seen a handful of times. The J gene is TRBJ2-7, the V gene TRBV5-1, with D possibly being TRBD1 (5 bases). The CDR3 is made up of 11 amino acids. Germline values: CDR1 SGHRS, CDR2 YFSETQ. Between the trimmed V and J ends, which lost 9 bases and 4 bases, there was a span of 11 bases. In DNA form, the CDR3 reads TGCGCCACCAGGGTGAAATACGAGCAGTACTTC. It encodes CATRVKYEQYF.

The V gene is TRBV20-1, the J gene TRBJ1-5, with TRBD1 as a possible D gene (6 bases). This CDR3 contains 17 residues. Germline CDR1 DFQATT, CDR2 SNEGSKA (reference sequence). Trimming took 0 bases from V and 1 from J, leaving 16 bases between them. The CDR3 bases are TGCAGTGCTAGAGATCCGGGGGGGCATCGGAGCAATCAGCCCCAGCATTTT. Encoded protein: CSARDPGGHRSNQPQHF.

This clonotype was counted a few times. J is TRBJ2-5 and V is TRBV5-5; TRBD1 aligns across 7 bases. Germline assignment: CDR1 SGHKS and CDR2 YYEKEE (reference sequence). V lost 4 bases to trimming and J lost 1 base; unmatched junction nucleotides: 13. The CDR3 contains 17 residues. The DNA for the CDR3 is TGTGCCAGCAGCCCCCGACAGGGAATGGCAGCCCAAGAGACCCAGTACTTC. Amino acids: CASSPRQGMAAQETQYF.

This clonotype was seen repeatedly, ten times or more. This rearrangement joins TRBV10-3 to TRBJ1-3, with TRBD1 as a possible D gene (5 bases). The V gene lost 10 bases and the J gene lost 0 bases, with 10 bases spanning the gap. There are 13 residues in the CDR3. The germline V gene has CDR1 ENHRY and CDR2 SYGVKD. The DNA for the CDR3 is TGTGCCACCCTCAGGGACTCTGGAAACACCATATATTTT. This encodes CATLRDSGNTIYF.

This clonotype was seen ten or more times. The chain couples TRBV29-1 to TRBJ1-1, with no clear D. The V gene's germline CDR1 is SQVTM and CDR2 ANQGSEA. The CDR3 is 10 residues long. V lost 5 bases and J lost 2, with 3 bases in between. The CDR3 protein is CSVSNTEAFF. The CDR3 DNA reads as TGCAGCGTTTCCAACACTGAAGCTTTCTTT.

The chain has TRBV7-9 and TRBJ1-6; TRBD1 is a possible D gene (5 bases). CDR3 length equals 15 residues. Trimming cost V 1 base and J 8 bases, with 12 bases left between them. The V gene's germline CDR1 is SEHNR and CDR2 FQNEAQ (reference sequence). CDR3 in DNA: TGTGCCAGCAGCTTAGATCCGTTGGGGGATTCACCCCTCCACTTT. It encodes CASSLDPLGDSPLHF.

The rearrangement joins TRBV6-1 to TRBJ1-2; the D gene is possibly TRBD1 (5 bases). This CDR3 has 15 amino acids. The V gene lost 4 bases and the J gene lost 4 bases, with 16 bases spanning the gap. Germline V gives CDR1 MNHNS, CDR2 SASEGT. In DNA form, the CDR3 reads TGTGCCAGCAGTGTCTCAGGGTGGGAGGCCTATGGCTACACCTTC. As protein: CASSVSGWEAYGYTF.

The rearrangement links TRBV4-1 to TRBJ2-7; no reliable D call. Trimming shortened V by 0 bases and J by 0 bases, and 12 bases separated the two germline ends. This CDR3 region has 16 residues. The germline gives CDR1 MGHRA, CDR2 YSYEKL. The CDR3 loop reads CASSQDRTHSSYEQYF. The CDR3 DNA is TGCGCCAGCAGCCAAGATAGGACGCACAGCTCCTACGAGCAGTACTTC.

CDR3 bases: TGTGCCTGGTTTCACAGGGGGATAGACACCGGGGAGCTGTTTTTT. Translating it yields CAWFHRGIDTGELFF. The genes are TRBV30 and TRBJ2-2, with 8 bases fitting TRBD1. The germline CDR1 and CDR2 sequences are GTSNPN and SVGIG (reference sequence). CDR3 size: 15 residues. V dropped 5 bases and J dropped 3; count of bases not matched to a gene: 8.

The chain has TRBV5-1 and TRBJ1-1; D is ambiguous. The length of the CDR3 is 12 residues. The germline V and J ends were trimmed by 1 base and 6 bases, with 7 bases remaining between them. Looked up from germline, CDR1 is SGHRS and CDR2 is YFSETQ. The CDR3 is CASSLPSAEAFF. CDR3 nucleotides: TGCGCCAGCAGCTTGCCGAGCGCTGAAGCTTTCTTT.